These 21 T cell receptor beta chains share one sample of origin, sequenced in a study of Graves' ophthalmopathy and Graves' hyperthyroidism. Beta-chain TCR CDR3 regions were amplified from RNA transcripts. After a first-round RT-PCR with HTBI primers, a second-round multiplex PCR was run. TCRdb re-derived calls from the multiplex PCR reads in MiXCR, one entry per CDR3 protein. The table lists some 520,000 distinct CDR3 sequences, 13% to 15% of them singletons. The sequenced material came from blood. These receptors all stem from a woman in her twenties or thirties with Graves' ophthalmopathy.

Many counts were recorded for this clonotype. The chain has TRBV27 and TRBJ2-7; 8 bases align to TRBD1. The CDR3 is 15 residues long. Germline assignment: CDR1 MNHEY and CDR2 SMNVEV (reference sequence). V lost 4 bases and J lost 3; bases outside the gene matches: 8. The CDR3 nucleotides are TGTGCCAGCAGTTCAGGACAGGGATCCATCTACGAGCAGTACTTC. It yields the protein CASSSGQGSIYEQYF.

This clonotype was observed many times. This rearrangement joins TRBV6-5 to TRBJ2-7; 10 nucleotides line up with TRBD1. The germline gives CDR1 MNHEY, CDR2 SVGAGI. This CDR3 has 15 residues. Trimming took 4 bases from V and 3 from J; bases not matched to a gene: 6. CDR3 sequence (DNA): TGTGCCAGCAGTTCCCGGGACAGGGGCTACTACGAGCAGTACTTC. Translating it yields CASSSRDRGYYEQYF.

This clonotype has at least ten counts. The chain uses TRBV6-4 and TRBJ2-2; 9 nucleotides match TRBD1. The CDR3 sequence is 15 residues long. Germline CDR1 MRHNA, CDR2 SNTAGT. V was clipped by 6 bases and J by 1 base; unmatched bases: 3. CDR3 bases: TGTGCCAGCAGAACGGGACAGGGGAACACCGGGGAGCTGTTTTTT. Its translation: CASRTGQGNTGELFF.

On this clonotype itself: No conserved phenylalanine or tryptophan is present at the end of the CDR3, so a read error is the likely explanation. The chain links TRBV6-5 to TRBJ1-2, with 7 bases fitting TRBD1. V lost 0 bases and J lost 2; bases outside the gene matches: 9. Germline V gene data show CDR1 as MNHEY and CDR2 as SVGAGI. The CDR3 loop spans 17 amino acids. The CDR3 protein is CASSYSSSGGKNYGYTV. CDR3 DNA: TGTGCCAGCAGTTACTCCTCGTCAGGGGGTAAGAACTATGGCTACACCGTC.

This clonotype has a count of ten or more. The chain has TRBV5-1 and TRBJ1-1; a possible D gene is TRBD1 (6 bases). Germline loops: CDR1 SGHRS, CDR2 YFSETQ. V dropped 5 bases and J dropped 1 base, with 12 bases sitting between them. CDR3 length: 14 residues. The CDR3 sequence is CASRGRGTNTEAFF. The CDR3 bases are TGCGCCAGCAGGGGAAGGGGGACGAACACTGAAGCTTTCTTT.

This clonotype came up many times. This CDR3 is CASSQDLEIPETQYF. The CDR3 bases are TGCGCCAGCAGCCAAGACCTCGAAATCCCGGAGACCCAGTACTTC. This chain uses TRBV4-1 with TRBJ2-5; the D is unclear. This CDR3 contains 15 residues. Germline V CDR1 and CDR2: MGHRA, YSYEKL. V lost 0 bases to trimming and J lost 5 bases, with 13 bases between them.

This clonotype was detected ten times or more. The J gene is TRBJ1-6, the V gene TRBV6-1, with TRBD1 matching over 9 bases. Losses at the gene ends were 2 bases for V and 7 bases for J; bases not matched to a gene: 6. The germline gives CDR1 MNHNS, CDR2 SASEGT. The CDR3 spans 16 residues. The CDR3 region has the DNA TGTGCCAGCAGTGAAAGAAGAGGACAGGGGAATTCACCCCTCCACTTT. Amino acids: CASSERRGQGNSPLHF.

In this sample, this clonotype turned up many times. J is TRBJ1-5 and V is TRBV9, with a possible D match to TRBD1 (5 bases). Germline V gene sequence: CDR1 SGDLS, CDR2 YYNGEE. V was pared by 0 bases and J by 0 bases, with 7 bases between. The length of the CDR3 is 15 residues. The CDR3 nucleotides read TGTGCCAGCAGCGTAGGGACAAATAGCAATCAGCCCCAGCATTTT. Amino acids: CASSVGTNSNQPQHF.

This clonotype was seen repeatedly, ten times or more. The chain couples TRBV6-5 to TRBJ1-2, with D tentatively TRBD1 (5 bases). This CDR3 contains 14 residues. Germline V gives CDR1 MNHEY, CDR2 SVGAGI. V shed 5 bases and J shed 14 bases, with 24 bases lying between them. CDR3: CASSNQPGRSWGTF. The CDR3 DNA reads as TGTGCCAGCAGTAACCAGCCGGGACGGAGTTGGGGTACCTTC.

This clonotype was seen many times. The V gene is TRBV6-1, the J gene TRBJ1-2; D is perhaps TRBD1 (5 bases). This CDR3 spans 14 amino acids. V was clipped by 1 base and J by 6 bases, with 12 bases between them. The germline V gene has CDR1 MNHNS and CDR2 SASEGT. The CDR3 DNA sequence: TGTGCCAGCAGTGAAGAAGACAGTTGGAATGGCTACACCTTC. Protein: CASSEEDSWNGYTF.

At least ten counts were recorded for this clonotype. V usage is TRBV12-5 and J usage is TRBJ1-5, with 9 nucleotides matching TRBD1. This CDR3 comprises 13 residues. Germline loops: CDR1 LGHNT, CDR2 FRNRAP. V dropped 7 bases and J dropped 6; count of bases not matched to a gene: 4. CDR3 sequence (DNA): TGTGCTAGTGCCCAGACAGGGGGTCAGCCCCAGCATTTT. It specifies CASAQTGGQPQHF.

This clonotype showed up many times. V gene TRBV6-1 combines with J gene TRBJ2-7; D is undetermined. V was cut by 6 bases and J by 7 bases, with 10 bases left in between. In germline, CDR1 is MNHNS, CDR2 SASEGT. The CDR3 contains 11 residues. The CDR3 sequence: CASSPGLEQYF. CDR3 coding DNA: TGTGCCAGCAGCCCCGGGCTGGAGCAGTACTTC.

The sample holds a few counts of this clonotype. V gene TRBV30 combines with J gene TRBJ1-1, with a possible D match to TRBD1 (5 bases). The V gene's germline CDR1 is GTSNPN and CDR2 SVGIG (reference sequence). Trimming took 3 bases from V and 5 from J, leaving 10 bases between them. CDR3 length: 12 residues. The CDR3, as DNA: TGTGCCTGGAGCCAGGAGGGGACTGAAGCTTTCTTT. It is translated as CAWSQEGTEAFF.

This clonotype was picked up a small number of times. V gene TRBV28 combines with J gene TRBJ1-3; D possibly corresponds to TRBD1 (5 bases). Trimming removed 2 bases at V and 0 bases at J, with 8 bases between. Per the germline V gene, CDR1 is MDHEN and CDR2 is SYDVKM. The CDR3 is made up of 15 amino acids. CDR3: CASSLTGRSGNTIYF. In DNA, the CDR3 is TGTGCCAGCAGTTTAACAGGACGCTCTGGAAACACCATATATTTT.

The chain links TRBV6-1 to TRBJ1-1; D perhaps matches TRBD1 (6 bases). CDR1 and CDR2 (germline): MNHNS, SASEGT. Deletions cut 7 bases from V and 1 base from J, with 16 bases between. There are 15 residues in the CDR3. CDR3 sequence: CASIGGGATNTEAFF. The CDR3 nucleotides are TGTGCCAGCATCGGGGGGGGGGCAACGAACACTGAAGCTTTCTTT.

This clonotype was counted many times. This chain joins TRBV30 and TRBJ1-6; D is unresolved. Deletions cut 0 bases from V and 2 bases from J, with 8 bases between. CDR1 GTSNPN and CDR2 SVGIG come from the germline V gene (reference sequence). The CDR3 sequence is 15 residues long. Here the CDR3 reads CAWSVRQAYNSPLHF. The CDR3 DNA reads TGTGCCTGGAGTGTAAGGCAGGCCTATAATTCACCCCTCCACTTT.

This clonotype was seen many times. This chain uses TRBV12-3 or TRBV12-4 with TRBJ2-4, with D possibly TRBD2 on 5 matching bases. The CDR3 is 15 residues long. V was pared by 3 bases and J by 3 bases, with 12 bases between. For the CDR3, the DNA is TGTGCCAGCAGTTTTCGGGGAATCGTCAAAAACATTCAGTACTTC. It specifies CASSFRGIVKNIQYF.

The rearrangement links TRBV5-1 to TRBJ2-7, with TRBD2 matching 9 bases. V was pared by 0 bases and J by 6 bases, with 13 bases of the junction left unmatched. Germline lookup yields CDR1 SGHRS and CDR2 YFSETQ. The CDR3 sequence is 17 residues long. The CDR3, as DNA: TGCGCCAGCAGCTTGGGTGCCCGCCTTAGCGGGGGTCGCGAGCAGTACTTC. It is translated as CASSLGARLSGGREQYF.

This clonotype was detected ten times or more. At one end, the junction sequence differs from germline, possibly due to a read error. The CDR3 nucleotides read TGCAGTGCTAGAGAACTACTGAAAACTGAAGCTTTCTTT. It codes for CSARELLKTEAFF. V and J are TRBV20-1 and TRBJ1-1; no clear D. In germline, CDR1 is DFQATT, CDR2 SNEGSKA (reference sequence). CDR3 length: 13 amino acids.

This clonotype has at least ten counts. V gene TRBV10-3 combines with J gene TRBJ1-1; 9 bases align to TRBD1. The ends lost 10 bases at V and 0 bases at J; junction bases unmatched: 3. The CDR3 has 13 amino acids. Germline CDR1 ENHRY, CDR2 SYGVKD. CDR3 region: CATTGGLNTEAFF. The CDR3 coding sequence is TGTGCCACGACAGGGGGTCTGAACACTGAAGCTTTCTTT.

This clonotype was seen ten or more times. The chain recombines TRBV6-2 or TRBV6-3 with TRBJ2-7; D may match TRBD1 or TRBD2 (6 bases each). Trimming removed 6 bases from V and 2 bases from J, with 11 bases in between. The CDR3 runs to 13 residues. Germline CDR1 and CDR2: MNHEY and SVGEGT. The CDR3 protein is CASSRGGAYEQYF. As DNA, the CDR3 is TGTGCCAGCAGCAGGGGAGGCGCCTACGAGCAGTACTTC.